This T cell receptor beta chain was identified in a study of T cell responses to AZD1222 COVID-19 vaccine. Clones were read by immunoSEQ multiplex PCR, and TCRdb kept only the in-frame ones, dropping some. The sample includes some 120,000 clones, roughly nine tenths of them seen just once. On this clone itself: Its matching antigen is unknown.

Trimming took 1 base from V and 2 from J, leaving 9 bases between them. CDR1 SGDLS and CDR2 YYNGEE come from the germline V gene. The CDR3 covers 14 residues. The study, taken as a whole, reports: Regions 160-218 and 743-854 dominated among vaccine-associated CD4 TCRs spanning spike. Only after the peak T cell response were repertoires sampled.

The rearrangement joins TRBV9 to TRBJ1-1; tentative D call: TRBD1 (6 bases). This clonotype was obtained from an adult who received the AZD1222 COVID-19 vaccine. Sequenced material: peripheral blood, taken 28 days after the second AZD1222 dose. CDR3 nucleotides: TGTGCCAGCAGCGTACAGGGGTTTAACACTGAAGCTTTCTTT. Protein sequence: CASSVQGFNTEAFF.